The 20 T cell receptor beta chains listed next were all sequenced from one sample in a study of shared clonotypes between healthy human individuals. Sequenced by immunoSEQ multiplex PCR; TCRdb stores in-frame clones only, minus some. Of about 980,000 clones in the sample, approximately 76% were seen once. Material for sequencing was memory CD4+ T cells sorted from blood. The subset here: CD45RA-negative fraction. The receptors derive from a man younger than 30 in good health.

The chain employs TRBV15 and TRBJ1-2; D possibly corresponds to TRBD1 (5 bases). The CDR3 loop spans 15 amino acids. V was clipped by 0 bases and J by 6 bases, with 14 bases between them. CDR1 LNHNV and CDR2 YYDKDF come from the germline V gene (reference sequence). CDR3 nucleotides: TGTGCCACCAGCAGAGACTCCGGGACGTCCCATGGCTACACCTTC. Its translation: CATSRDSGTSHGYTF.

This chain connects TRBV7-2 to TRBJ1-2, with D possibly TRBD1 on 5 matching bases. Per the germline V gene, CDR1 is SGHTA and CDR2 is FQGNSA. V was pared by 0 bases and J by 5 bases, with 13 bases between. This CDR3 comprises 15 residues. CDR3 region: CASSLAGGGIYGYTF. The CDR3 DNA sequence: TGTGCCAGCAGCTTAGCTGGGGGGGGTATATATGGCTACACCTTC.

The chain recombines TRBV10-3 with TRBJ1-3; D uncertain. Germline V CDR1 and CDR2: ENHRY, SYGVKD. Trimming pared 4 bases from V and 2 bases from J, leaving 0 bases between. This CDR3 has 11 amino acids. The CDR3 sequence: CAISAGNTIYF. The CDR3 DNA reads as TGTGCCATCAGTGCTGGAAACACCATATATTTT.

The chain has TRBV5-6 and TRBJ2-7; TRBD2 is a possible D gene (5 bases). Trimming took off 0 bases at V and 2 bases at J, with 12 bases between the two ends. Germline CDR1 and CDR2: SGHDT and YYEEEE. The CDR3 is made up of 15 amino acids. Here the CDR3 reads CASSLAVLAAYEQYF. As DNA, the CDR3 is TGTGCCAGCAGCTTGGCTGTTCTAGCCGCCTACGAGCAGTACTTC.

Concerning this clone: A read error may explain this, as a much larger clone is one base away. Additional DNA sequences in this sample encode the identical CDR3. The V and J genes are TRBV20-1 and TRBJ1-1, with unresolved D. Germline CDR1 DFQATT, CDR2 SNEGSKA (reference sequence). CDR3 size: 11 residues. Trimming took off 5 bases at V and 6 bases at J, with 10 bases between the two ends. The CDR3 protein is CSAPDAPEAFF. CDR3 DNA: TGCAGTGCTCCGGACGCTCCTGAAGCTTTCTTT.

This sequence joins TRBV2 and TRBJ1-4; no clear D. Trimming stripped 5 bases from V and 8 bases from J, with 9 bases between. The germline gives CDR1 SNHLY, CDR2 FYNNEI. This CDR3 is built from 12 residues. CDR3 in amino acids: CASSRAGEKLFF. CDR3 nucleotides: TGTGCCAGCAGTCGGGCGGGAGAAAAACTGTTTTTT.

This clone was counted between two and nine times. The chain joins TRBV30 to TRBJ1-2, with a tentative D call TRBD1 (5 bases). Between the trimmed V and J ends, which lost 0 bases and 5 bases, there was a span of 10 bases. Germline V lookup: CDR1 GTSNPN, CDR2 SVGIG (reference sequence). There are 13 residues in the CDR3. As DNA, the CDR3 is TGTGCCTGGAGTGTCCAGGGCGGGTATGGCTACACCTTC. Protein: CAWSVQGGYGYTF.

This clone was seen a handful of times. The V call is TRBV9, the J call TRBJ1-3; a possible D gene is TRBD1 (6 bases). Trimming cost V 0 bases and J 0 bases, with 10 bases left between them. Germline V gene lookup returns CDR1 SGDLS and CDR2 YYNGEE. The CDR3 runs 16 residues. The CDR3 loop reads CASSVVGGHSGNTIYF. CDR3 bases: TGTGCCAGCAGCGTAGTGGGGGGGCACTCTGGAAACACCATATATTTT.

The rearrangement uses TRBV30 and TRBJ2-7; 12 nucleotides agree with TRBD2. Germline V gene lookup returns CDR1 GTSNPN and CDR2 SVGIG (reference sequence). V lost 7 bases to trimming and J lost 6 bases; unmatched junction nucleotides: 7. The CDR3 extends over 13 amino acids. CDR3 amino acids: CALGVLAGGEQYF. CDR3 bases: TGTGCCTTAGGGGTACTAGCGGGAGGCGAGCAGTACTTC. Filled out from reference TRBV30 and TRBJ2-7, the complete variable domain reads SQTIHQWPATLVQPVGSPLSLECTVEGTSNPNLYWYRQAAGRGLQLLFYSVGIGQISSEVPQNLSASRPQDRQFILSSKKLLLSDSGFYLCALGVLAGGEQYFGPGTRLTVT.

This chain joins TRBV7-2 and TRBJ2-7, with D maybe TRBD1 (6 bases). Per germline, CDR1 SGHTA and CDR2 FQGNSA. This CDR3 is 15 amino acids long. Trimming removed 1 base from V and 2 bases from J, with 12 bases in between. CDR3 nucleotides: TGTGCCAGCAGCTTAGGACCAGGGGCTACCTACGAGCAGTACTTC. It translates to CASSLGPGATYEQYF.

The J gene is TRBJ2-3, the V gene TRBV2; D is undetermined. The V end was cut by 2 bases, the J end by 0 bases, with 12 bases between. This CDR3 contains 16 residues. Germline V gives CDR1 SNHLY, CDR2 FYNNEI. CDR3: CASSEYGGASTDTQYF. The CDR3 DNA sequence: TGTGCCAGCAGTGAATACGGTGGCGCTAGCACAGATACGCAGTATTTT.

V gene TRBV29-1 combines with J gene TRBJ2-3, with a weak D call TRBD2 (5 bases). V dropped 6 bases and J dropped 2 bases, with 12 bases sitting between them. The CDR3 extends over 13 amino acids. Germline V gives CDR1 SQVTM, CDR2 ANQGSEA. In DNA form, the CDR3 reads TGCAGCGTCCCCCGCGGGCTCACAGATACGCAGTATTTT. As protein: CSVPRGLTDTQYF.

The CDR3 loop is CASSLFLGQGQNEQFF. Here the CDR3 DNA reads TGTGCCAGCAGCTTATTTTTGGGACAGGGTCAGAATGAGCAGTTCTTC. The chain uses TRBV7-9 and TRBJ2-1; 9 positions agree with TRBD1. Germline V gene lookup returns CDR1 SEHNR and CDR2 FQNEAQ (reference sequence). Losses at the gene ends were 2 bases for V and 7 bases for J; bases not matched to a gene: 9. The CDR3 totals 16 residues. The full variable domain, in which reference TRBV7-9 and TRBJ2-1 provide the parts outside the CDR3, is DTGVSQNPRHKITKRGQNVTFRCDPISEHNRLYWYRQTLGQGPEFLTYFQNEAQLEKSRLLSDRFSAERPKGSFSTLEIQRTEQGDSAMYLCASSLFLGQGQNEQFFGPGTRLTVL.

This rearrangement joins TRBV5-6 to TRBJ1-4, with TRBD1 matching 9 bases. V was pared by 4 bases and J by 8 bases, with 9 bases of the junction left unmatched. The CDR3 has 15 amino acids. Germline V gives CDR1 SGHDT, CDR2 YYEEEE. Written as DNA, the CDR3 is TGTGCCAGCAGCCGGGGCGGGACAGGGAGGGAAAAACTGTTTTTT. Amino acids: CASSRGGTGREKLFF.

The chain is built from TRBV10-3 and TRBJ2-1; 8 nucleotides agree with TRBD2. Trimming at V came to 3 bases and at J to 9 bases, leaving 7 bases not matched to a gene. This CDR3 has 14 amino acids. CDR1 ENHRY and CDR2 SYGVKD come from the germline V gene. This chain's CDR3 is CAISDDGRAGEQFF. The CDR3 nucleotides are TGTGCCATCAGTGATGACGGGAGGGCAGGTGAGCAGTTCTTC.

This clone was seen more than once but under ten times. V usage is TRBV6-6 and J usage is TRBJ2-5; D may be TRBD1 (6 bases). CDR3 size: 15 residues. Trimming left V 4 bases short and J 5 bases short, with 17 bases between. The germline gives CDR1 MNHNY, CDR2 SVGAGI (reference sequence). This chain's CDR3 is CASSSGQRTRETQYF. The CDR3 nucleotides read TGTGCCAGCAGTTCGGGACAAAGGACGAGGGAGACCCAGTACTTC.

The chain recombines TRBV5-4 with TRBJ2-1; TRBD2 matches 8 bases. The CDR3 spans 12 residues. V lost 4 bases and J lost 10; bases outside the gene matches: 4. CDR1 is SGHNT, CDR2 YYREEE, per germline (reference sequence). The CDR3 DNA follows: TGTGCCAGCAGCGCTAGCGGGTCGGAGCAGTTCTTC. Its translation is CASSASGSEQFF.

The chain links TRBV6-5 to TRBJ1-5; weak D call: TRBD1 (5 bases). V was trimmed by 3 bases and J by 5 bases, leaving 11 bases between them. The CDR3 covers 14 residues. Per the germline V gene, CDR1 is MNHEY and CDR2 is SVGAGI. CDR3 loop: CASSYGMGDQPQHF. CDR3 bases: TGTGCCAGCAGTTATGGGATGGGGGATCAGCCCCAGCATTTT.

This chain links TRBV30 with TRBJ2-5, with D perhaps TRBD2 (6 bases). Trimming shortened V by 7 bases and J by 3 bases, and 18 bases separated the two germline ends. The CDR3 totals 14 residues. Germline CDR1 is GTSNPN and CDR2 is SVGIG (reference sequence). The CDR3 spells CAFRDSAIKETQYF. CDR3 sequence (DNA): TGTGCCTTCCGGGACTCTGCCATCAAAGAGACCCAGTACTTC.

This chain uses TRBV10-1 with TRBJ2-3; no definite D call. The CDR3 totals 16 residues. Germline V gene lookup returns CDR1 WNHNN and CDR2 SYGVQD (reference sequence). With 0 bases removed from V and 0 bases from J, the gap between germline ends came to 10 bases. The CDR3 bases are TGCGCCAGCAGTGAGTCCAGTCGACGGAGCACAGATACGCAGTATTTT. Encoded protein: CASSESSRRSTDTQYF.